This T cell receptor (beta chain) was documented in a study of shared clonotypes between healthy human individuals (TCRdb year 2020). Regarding the complete study: The cohort comprised a couple of women and three men aged 18 to 49 years. For each donor, three plates each were used for CD4 naive and CD4 memory, two plates were used for CD8 naive, and one plate was used for CD8 memory. To estimate repertoire size and how much clonotypes are shared between individuals, the study performed deep sequencing of blood TCR repertoires from a handful of healthy adults. To increase sequencing depth and limit assay-specific biases, different laboratories used diverse techniques to prepare libraries and sequence TCR repertoires. Leukapheresis yielded between about 0.94 and 8.9 billion PBMCs per donor. Findings and caveats that apply to the study as a whole: Incomplete sequencing was indicated by rarefaction of sorted-subset datasets, despite the large sequencing depth. Clonotypes shared by all four sorted-subset donors showed higher generation probabilities than non-shared clonotypes. The genetic and exposure-history diversity represented was limited by the small number of donors. Pairwise subsampling led to the expectation that sequencing depth would affect the degree of clonotype sharing among donors. Only blood was sampled, and tissue TCR repertoires likely differ from those in blood. Across several donors, 4.5% to 6.5% of naive CD4, roughly 3.3% of naive CD8, 2.3% of memory CD4, and 0.4% to 0.45% of memory CD8 clonotypes were shared. Naive subsets generally had larger estimated clonotype richness than memory subsets.

The CDR3 starts with the cysteine, ends with the phenylalanine, and has 15 residues. Of all the DNA, just the CDR3 is kept, 45 bases in frame from base 1. Germline trimming: 1 base from V, 5 bases from J; junction bases outside gene matches: 6. According to the germline V gene, CDR1 reads SGHRS and CDR2 reads YFSETQ. To note about this clone: The specificity of this receptor is unknown. There are no base qualities to consult, and no much larger clone falls within one base.

TCR CDR3 regions were amplified from genomic DNA by multiplex PCR using the deep immunoSEQ assay. Genomic DNA extracted from each cell subset was distributed evenly over all wells of several immunoSEQ 96-well plates, and each plate served as one replicate. For sorted subsets, 200 ng of genomic DNA, equivalent to 25,000 to 35,000 T cell genomes, went into each replicate PCR. The purified libraries were quantified using a Qubit 3.0 fluorometer, sized with a Bioanalyzer 2100, and then quantified again using the KAPA Library Quantification kit. Every immunoSEQ 96-well plate was sequenced on a dedicated single-read 150-cycle Illumina NextSeq 550 flow cell. As for the authors' bioinformatics: Because only junctional sequences without quality scores were contained in the immunoSEQ output, filtering matching that applied to full-length reads could not be performed. To assign V/J genes and CDR3, sequences were annotated using PyIR, a Python wrapper for IgBLAST v1.9, with IMGT germline references. Reads were filtered out if the reads had weak V/J assignments (E-value above 1e-6), no CDR3, stop codons, out-of-frame junctions, or ambiguous translated residues. V3J clonotypes were defined by identical inferred V gene, J gene, and CDR3 amino acid sequence. The percentage overlap between two repertoires was calculated by dividing the number of shared unique clonotypes by the size of the smaller repertoire. Richness of each repertoire was evaluated using RTK rarefaction, the Chao1 estimator, and Recon v2.1 estimates of unobserved clonotypes. Generation probabilities were computed with OLGA for all TCRbeta clonotypes obtained by the gDNA method from several donors. In its TCRdb copy, this immuneACCESS table keeps in-frame sequences only and misses some clones. Where compared with another copy, unresolved V genes explain less than half of these, and the others have no known cause. For V, J and clone size, that table is used; D and trimming come from the DNA. Recorded for this sample are some 2,100,000 clones; 90% to 97% of them occurred a single time. The ten largest clones represent around 0.13% of the sample.

Donors were healthy HIV-negative adults with no recently reported acute infections or vaccinations. Every donor was a Caucasian adult residing in Nashville, Tennessee, USA. CD4+ T cells were enriched through magnetic negative selection, after which naive cells were positively selected on CD45RA and the remaining negative fraction served as the memory subset. Blood was obtained by leukapheresis, after which PBMCs were separated by Ficoll-Histopaque density gradient centrifugation and cryopreserved in liquid nitrogen vapor phase. Purity and quantity of every magnetically sorted T cell population were checked by analytical flow cytometry. From each sorted fraction, genomic DNA was isolated and quantified by UV absorbance on a Nanodrop 2000c.

This clonotype was sampled from a man younger than 35 in good health. The rearranged segments are TRBV5-1 and TRBJ2-7; TRBD1 matches 10 bases in the middle. Input material: naive CD4+ T cells sorted from blood. The intended sense of this specimen's cell subset or site label: CD45RA+ positively selected. The DNA is TGCGCCAGCAGCTTGTCCGGGACAGGGGTCCACGAGCAGTACTTC. Translated, this is CASSLSGTGVHEQYF.